What follows describes a single T cell receptor beta chain. Its antigen remains unknown. The entry originates in a study of vaccination and CD4 T cells after COVID-19. Study-wide context: The stimulating agents, overlapping spike peptides, came from SARS-CoV-2, HCoV-NL63, HCoV-OC43 and HCoV-229E.

Study-level findings and limits: Counts of SARS-CoV-2-reactive clonotypes had a median that went from about 20 to 38, a nonsignificant change.

Treatment defined: roughly ten-day PBMC culture with coronavirus spike peptide pools or control peptides (ViraFEST assay). Days 3 and 7 saw half the medium swapped for fresh IL-2 medium. CD4+ T cells that had been cultured provided DNA sequenced with the Oncomine TCR Beta short-read assay. TCRdb independently ran MiXCR on the PCR reads; one entry per CDR3 protein. Of about 16,000 distinct CDR3 sequences in the sample, roughly three fifths were seen once. Germline assignment: CDR1 DFQATT and CDR2 SNEGSKA (reference sequence). The V gene lost 6 bases and the J gene lost 4 bases, with 6 bases spanning the gap. This CDR3 is built from 11 residues.

Sequenced input: CD4+ T cells from blood, cultured in vitro. This chain joins TRBV20-1 and TRBJ1-4; D is possibly TRBD1 (6 bases). The origin of this receptor is a human donor who had recovered from COVID-19. CDR3 protein: CSARGNEKLFF. The CDR3 DNA reads as TGCAGTGCCAGGGGTAATGAAAAACTGTTTTTT.